This is a list of T cell receptor beta chains from one sample in a study of T cell responses to AZD1222 COVID-19 vaccine. Data came from immunoSEQ multiplex PCR; TCRdb stores just in-frame clones and leaves some out. The profile shows 95,000 to 150,000 clones, around nine tenths of them singletons. Specimen: peripheral blood, collected on day 0 of AZD1222 vaccination. The receptor set was obtained from an adult in good health. Both conserved end residues are part of each CDR3. A D gene is named only where the DNA matches it firmly. Size tells how often a clone was seen (once, few, many) or the class of an expanded clone, and some rows leave it out.

CDR3nt: TGTGCTAGCAGGCGGACAGGGCAATACGAGCAGTACTTC
CDR3aa: CASRRTGQYEQYF
v_gene: TRBV7-7
j_gene: TRBJ2-7
abundance: -
len: 13
d_gene: TRBD1

CDR3nt: TGTGCCACCAGCGAGGACCTTACGGTACGAGGAAACACCATATATTTT
CDR3aa: CATSEDLTVRGNTIYF
v_gene: TRBV15
j_gene: TRBJ1-3
abundance: -
len: 16
d_gene: -

CDR3nt: TGTGCCAGCAGCATAAAGGGCGGGGGAACTGAAGCTTTCTTT
CDR3aa: CASSIKGGGTEAFF
v_gene: TRBV7-8
j_gene: TRBJ1-1
abundance: -
len: 14
d_gene: -

CDR3nt: TGTGCCAGCAGCTTAGTGCGGGGAGTTGTGAAACTGGCCGATACGCAGTATTTT
CDR3aa: CASSLVRGVVKLADTQYF
v_gene: TRBV7-9
j_gene: TRBJ2-3
abundance: -
len: 18
d_gene: -

CDR3nt: TGTGCTAGTGGGCCGCCGGAGGGTGGCTACACCTTC
CDR3aa: CASGPPEGGYTF
v_gene: TRBV12-5
j_gene: TRBJ1-2
abundance: -
len: 12
d_gene: -

CDR3nt: TGTGCCAGCAGCTTGGGACAGGGGGGAATGAGCACAGATACGCAGTATTTT
CDR3aa: CASSLGQGGMSTDTQYF
v_gene: TRBV7-3
j_gene: TRBJ2-3
abundance: once
len: 17
d_gene: TRBD1

CDR3nt: TGTGCCAGCAGTGAAGGGTACGAGCAGTACTTC
CDR3aa: CASSEGYEQYF
v_gene: TRBV25-1
j_gene: TRBJ2-7
abundance: -
len: 11
d_gene: -

CDR3nt: TGTGCCAGCAGTGAAGGCCCGCTGACCGGGGAGCTGTTTTTT
CDR3aa: CASSEGPLTGELFF
v_gene: TRBV6-1
j_gene: TRBJ2-2
abundance: -
len: 14
d_gene: -

CDR3nt: TGTGCCAGCAGAGCGAGCGGGAGCGATACGCAGTATTTT
CDR3aa: CASRASGSDTQYF
v_gene: TRBV27
j_gene: TRBJ2-3
abundance: -
len: 13
d_gene: TRBD2

CDR3nt: TGTGCCAGCAGTCCCCAGGACGTCCCGGGTCGCTACACCTTC
CDR3aa: CASSPQDVPGRYTF
v_gene: TRBV2
j_gene: TRBJ1-2
abundance: -
len: 14
d_gene: -

CDR3nt: TGTGCCAGTAGTATGTCGGACAGAATCCCCAATCAGCCCCAGCATTTT
CDR3aa: CASSMSDRIPNQPQHF
v_gene: TRBV19
j_gene: TRBJ1-5
abundance: -
len: 16
d_gene: -

CDR3nt: TGTGCCAGTACCGAGAGGGGCGGGTTCTACAATGAGCAGTTCTTC
CDR3aa: CASTERGGFYNEQFF
v_gene: TRBV19
j_gene: TRBJ2-1
abundance: -
len: 15
d_gene: -

CDR3nt: TGTGCCAGCAGCCCAAACGGGGATGAGCAGTTCTTC
CDR3aa: CASSPNGDEQFF
v_gene: TRBV5-5
j_gene: TRBJ2-1
abundance: few
len: 12
d_gene: -

CDR3nt: TGTGCCAGCAGCGCCGGACAATACGAGCAGTACTTC
CDR3aa: CASSAGQYEQYF
v_gene: TRBV13
j_gene: TRBJ2-7
abundance: once
len: 12
d_gene: -

CDR3nt: TGTGCCAGCAATGGGCGCGGTGGAAACACCATATATTTT
CDR3aa: CASNGRGGNTIYF
v_gene: TRBV12-3/TRBV12-4
j_gene: TRBJ1-3
abundance: -
len: 13
d_gene: -

CDR3nt: TGTGCCAGCAGTTTCGGGGGTTGGCTCAACACTGAAGCTTTCTTT
CDR3aa: CASSFGGWLNTEAFF
v_gene: TRBV27
j_gene: TRBJ1-1
abundance: -
len: 15
d_gene: -

CDR3nt: TGTGCCAGCAGCTTTCTGGGCCACTCTGGAAACACCATATATTTT
CDR3aa: CASSFLGHSGNTIYF
v_gene: TRBV11-2
j_gene: TRBJ1-3
abundance: -
len: 15
d_gene: -

CDR3nt: TGTGCCAGTAAGACAGGGAGGAATTCACCCCTCCACTTT
CDR3aa: CASKTGRNSPLHF
v_gene: TRBV19
j_gene: TRBJ1-6
abundance: -
len: 13
d_gene: TRBD1

CDR3nt: TGCGCCAGCAGTGGAGTAGGGGGTCCTTCGGTCGGGAGGGCCGGGAATGAGCAGTTCTTC
CDR3aa: CASSGVGGPSVGRAGNEQFF
v_gene: TRBV10-2
j_gene: TRBJ2-1
abundance: once
len: 20
d_gene: TRBD2

CDR3nt: TGCGCCAGCAGCTTTGGAGTGGGAACTGGGGCCAACGTCCTGACTTTC
CDR3aa: CASSFGVGTGANVLTF
v_gene: TRBV5-1
j_gene: TRBJ2-6
abundance: -
len: 16
d_gene: -

CDR3nt: TGTGCCACCCGAGTCGGGGTATACGAGCAGTACTTC
CDR3aa: CATRVGVYEQYF
v_gene: TRBV2
j_gene: TRBJ2-7
abundance: -
len: 12
d_gene: -

CDR3nt: TGTGCCAGCAGCCCCGCCGGAATTTCCTATAATTCACCCCTCCACTTT
CDR3aa: CASSPAGISYNSPLHF
v_gene: TRBV28
j_gene: TRBJ1-6
abundance: -
len: 16
d_gene: -

CDR3nt: TGTGCCAGCAGCTTAAATCCGATGGGGAAGTCGAACACCGGGGAGCTGTTTTTT
CDR3aa: CASSLNPMGKSNTGELFF
v_gene: TRBV7-3
j_gene: TRBJ2-2
abundance: -
len: 18
d_gene: -

CDR3nt: TGTGCCAGCAGCCGGAGCGGATACAATGAGCAGTTCTTC
CDR3aa: CASSRSGYNEQFF
v_gene: TRBV6-5
j_gene: TRBJ2-1
abundance: -
len: 13
d_gene: -

CDR3nt: TGCGCCAGCAGCCTGGACGACCGGGACGCATCCACCGGGGAGCTGTTTTTT
CDR3aa: CASSLDDRDASTGELFF
v_gene: TRBV5-1
j_gene: TRBJ2-2
abundance: -
len: 17
d_gene: -

CDR3nt: TGTGCCAGCAGTCCGACTAGAAGGACCGGGGAGCTGTTTTTT
CDR3aa: CASSPTRRTGELFF
v_gene: TRBV27
j_gene: TRBJ2-2
abundance: -
len: 14
d_gene: -

CDR3nt: TGTGCCAGCAGTTACTCCTGGACAGGGGGGAACGAGCAGTACTTC
CDR3aa: CASSYSWTGGNEQYF
v_gene: TRBV6-5
j_gene: TRBJ2-7
abundance: -
len: 15
d_gene: TRBD1

CDR3nt: TGTGCCAGCAGTCTCCCGTCGACCTATGGCTACACCTTC
CDR3aa: CASSLPSTYGYTF
v_gene: TRBV28
j_gene: TRBJ1-2
abundance: once
len: 13
d_gene: -

CDR3nt: TGTGCCAGCAGTCCCTGGGCGAGCGGACCAAACTCCTACGAGCAGTACTTC
CDR3aa: CASSPWASGPNSYEQYF
v_gene: TRBV6-6
j_gene: TRBJ2-7
abundance: -
len: 17
d_gene: -

CDR3nt: TGTGCCAGCACGTATTCAGGGCAACCCCCACTAGAAGCTTTCTTT
CDR3aa: CASTYSGQPPLEAFF
v_gene: TRBV18
j_gene: TRBJ1-1
abundance: -
len: 15
d_gene: -

CDR3nt: TGTGCCAGCAGCCCTAAGGGACAGGGCGGTCACTATGGCTACACCTTC
CDR3aa: CASSPKGQGGHYGYTF
v_gene: TRBV21-1
j_gene: TRBJ1-2
abundance: -
len: 16
d_gene: -

CDR3nt: TGTGCCAGCAGCGCGACATTTCCCGCAGGAGATACGCAGTATTTT
CDR3aa: CASSATFPAGDTQYF
v_gene: TRBV9
j_gene: TRBJ2-3
abundance: -
len: 15
d_gene: -